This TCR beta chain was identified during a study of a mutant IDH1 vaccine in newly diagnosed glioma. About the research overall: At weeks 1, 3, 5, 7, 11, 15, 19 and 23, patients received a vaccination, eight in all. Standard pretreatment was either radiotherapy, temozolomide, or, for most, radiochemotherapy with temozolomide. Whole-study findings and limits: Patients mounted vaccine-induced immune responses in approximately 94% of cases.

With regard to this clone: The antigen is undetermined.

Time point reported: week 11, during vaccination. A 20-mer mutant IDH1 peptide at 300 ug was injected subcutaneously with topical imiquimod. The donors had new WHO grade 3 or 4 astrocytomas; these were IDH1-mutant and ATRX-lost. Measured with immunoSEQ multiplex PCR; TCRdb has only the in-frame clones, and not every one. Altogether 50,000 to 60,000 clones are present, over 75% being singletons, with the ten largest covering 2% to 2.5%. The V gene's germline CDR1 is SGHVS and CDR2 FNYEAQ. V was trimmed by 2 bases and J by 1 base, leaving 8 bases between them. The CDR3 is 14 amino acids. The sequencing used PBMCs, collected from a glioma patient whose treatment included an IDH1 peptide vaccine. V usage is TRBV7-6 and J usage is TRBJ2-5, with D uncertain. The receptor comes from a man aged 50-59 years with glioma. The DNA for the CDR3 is TGTGCCAGCAGCTTATCCAGGATCCAAGAGACCCAGTACTTC. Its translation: CASSLSRIQETQYF.